Detailed here is one T cell receptor beta chain. The data belong to a study of blood T cell repertoires in COVID-19. Study information: Sites across the United States, Italy and Spain contributed samples from acute and convalescent COVID-19. T cells, B-cell-depleted T cells, or PBMCs provided the cDNA or gDNA that served as material.

Trimming pared 8 bases from V and 7 bases from J, leaving 15 bases between. Per the germline V gene, CDR1 is SNHLY and CDR2 is FYNNEI. This CDR3 is built from 14 residues. Authors' analysis steps: Amplification with reference gene primers provided the estimates of nucleated cell counts. Libraries were prepared by immunoSEQ multiplex PCR; TCRdb keeps only in-frame clonotypes and omits some of them. Clone size and the V and J calls come from that table; the DNA yielded D and trimming. The sample has around 25,000 clones; 80% to 90% are singletons. The receptor's source is a man aged 65-85 years with acute or convalescent COVID-19. J is TRBJ1-6 and V is TRBV2; D is perhaps TRBD1 (5 bases). The sequencing input was peripheral blood. The CDR3 DNA reads TGTGCCAGCGTGGGAAGGGGTAGAAATTCACCCCTCCACTTT. It yields the protein CASVGRGRNSPLHF.